This T cell receptor beta chain was observed in a study of response to subunit inactivated influenza vaccine. Findings and caveats of the study: The authors proposed limited new T cell recruitment per seasonal influenza vaccination.

TCRdb processed the RT-PCR reads anew with MiXCR; each CDR3 protein has one entry. The table has 450,000 to 600,000 distinct CDR3 sequences, about 15% seen once; the top ten hold less than 4%. Comments on this clonotype: Its target is not known.

The receptor comes from a man aged 50 to 69 who received an inactivated influenza vaccine. Sequencing used CD4+ T cells sorted from PBMCs, obtained roughly 24 months after vaccination.

CDR3 coding DNA: TGCAGTGCTCCCCTGGGTAAAATCACCGGGGAGCTGTTTTTT. Translation: CSAPLGKITGELFF. V gene TRBV20-1 combines with J gene TRBJ2-2; D remains unclear. The CDR3 length is 14 residues. The V gene's germline CDR1 is DFQATT and CDR2 SNEGSKA (reference sequence). Trimming stripped 5 bases from V and 4 bases from J, with 14 bases between.